The T cell receptor beta chain under discussion was sequenced for a study of a mutant IDH1 vaccine in newly diagnosed glioma. Study summary: Vaccination began 4-6 weeks post radiotherapy alone, or with temozolomide cycles.

Here immunoSEQ multiplex PCR was the method, and the copy in TCRdb shows in-frame clones only, minus some. This table has some 87,000 clones, over 75% appearing once. Time point here: week 47, end of study. Every single dose of the vaccine, 300 ug of mutant IDH1 20-mer peptide, came with topical imiquimod. As regards this clone: Antigen: not known.

Trimming stripped 6 bases from V and 8 bases from J, with 10 bases between. CDR1 MNHEY and CDR2 SVGAGI come from the germline V gene. The CDR3 contains 11 residues. The J gene is TRBJ1-2, the V gene TRBV6-5; TRBD1 might be the D (6 bases). The receptor was derived from a man in his forties or fifties with glioma. The input for sequencing was PBMCs, taken from a glioma patient whose treatment included an IDH1 peptide vaccine. CDR3 region: CASRAGVGYTF. CDR3 sequence (DNA): TGTGCCAGCAGAGCAGGGGTGGGCTACACCTTC.